This TCR beta chain was recovered during a study of regulatory T cells in long-lasting Graves disease. In this sample, this clonotype turned up many times. Building of the TCR beta libraries involved iRepertoire HTBI primers and Arm-PCR of CDR3 regions. As handled by the study authors: The study identified 55 to 80 TRBV and about 14 TRBJ segments across samples. TCRdb ran MiXCR on the multiplex PCR reads and lists one entry per CDR3 protein. The V and J calls and clone size come from TCRdb's table, not from the authors' own analysis. The repertoire has about 470,000 distinct CDR3 sequences, roughly 21% of them found once; the top ten carry 7% to 9%. The sample's time point: persistent/refractory GD, antithyroid drugs over 5 years with positive TRAb. Extracted RNA from PBMCs served as the source of the TCR library. This sequence was found in a female donor with Graves disease. Here the sequenced sample was peripheral blood mononuclear cells (PBMCs), taken when the disease was refractory, from a patient treated with antithyroid drugs.

As DNA, the CDR3 is TGCAGTGCTCTCGGGGCCCTCGACAGGGGAGGTTACGAGCAGTACTTC. This encodes CSALGALDRGGYEQYF. The chain recombines TRBV20-1 with TRBJ2-7; TRBD1 matches at 8 bases. Germline CDR1 is DFQATT and CDR2 is SNEGSKA (reference sequence). The CDR3 is 16 amino acids. V shed 5 bases and J 4 bases; nucleotides not matched to a gene: 16.